The T cell receptor beta chain described here comes from a study of T cell changes during pregnancy in multiple sclerosis. Sequenced by immunoSEQ multiplex PCR; TCRdb stores in-frame clones only, minus some. The sample consists of roughly 20,000 clones, about 90% of them appearing once. Looked up from germline, CDR1 is MNHNS and CDR2 is SASEGT. The CDR3 runs 13 residues. Trimming removed 2 bases at V and 1 base at J, with 5 bases between. Sequenced here: CD8+ T cells from peripheral blood mononuclear cells, sampled in the third trimester of pregnancy. The TCR comes from a female donor in good health, enrolled as a control in a pregnancy study. The gene calls are TRBV6-1 and TRBJ1-1; D is ambiguous. The CDR3 is CASSERENTEAFF. CDR3 bases: TGTGCCAGCAGTGAAAGAGAGAACACTGAAGCTTTCTTT.